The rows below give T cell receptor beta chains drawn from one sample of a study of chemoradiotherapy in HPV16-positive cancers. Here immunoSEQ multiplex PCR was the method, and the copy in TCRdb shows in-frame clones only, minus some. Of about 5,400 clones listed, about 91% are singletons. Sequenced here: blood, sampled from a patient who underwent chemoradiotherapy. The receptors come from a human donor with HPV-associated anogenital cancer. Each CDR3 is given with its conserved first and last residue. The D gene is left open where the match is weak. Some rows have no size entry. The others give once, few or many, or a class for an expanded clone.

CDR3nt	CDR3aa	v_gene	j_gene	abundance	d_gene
TGTGCCTGGAGCCTGGGACAGCAAGAGACCCAGTACTTC	CAWSLGQQETQYF	TRBV30	TRBJ2-5	.	TRBD1
TGTGCCAGCAGCAGGACACCAAATGAGCAGTTCTTC	CASSRTPNEQFF	TRBV7-9	TRBJ2-1	.	.
TGTGCCAGCAGCCAAGATAGGAGAACTAATGAAAAACTGTTTTTT	CASSQDRRTNEKLFF	TRBV4-2	TRBJ1-4	few	.
TGTGCCAGCAGCCATCCGGGGGCGCGGAACTATGGCTACACCTTC	CASSHPGARNYGYTF	TRBV14	TRBJ1-2	.	.
TGTGCCAGCAGTGAAGCGGGGAACTATGGCTACACCTTC	CASSEAGNYGYTF	TRBV6-1	TRBJ1-2	.	.
TGTGCCAGCAGTGCAGGGGACACCGGGGAGCTGTTTTTT	CASSAGDTGELFF	TRBV6-4	TRBJ2-2	.	.
TGCGCCAGCAGTGCAGTCCAAGAGACCCAGTACTTC	CASSAVQETQYF	TRBV10-2	TRBJ2-5	.	.
TGTGCCTGGAGTGTGGACAGGGACCAGCCCCAGCATTTT	CAWSVDRDQPQHF	TRBV30	TRBJ1-5	.	TRBD1
TGTGCCAGCAGCTTGCGAATGCCGGGACAGTACACCGGGGAGCTGTTTTTT	CASSLRMPGQYTGELFF	TRBV5-5	TRBJ2-2	.	TRBD1
TGTGCCAGCAGCGCGGACAGGGATCGGCATTTT	CASSADRDRHF	TRBV6-1	TRBJ1-5	.	TRBD1
TGCAGCGTTGAAATATCTGGGTCTCACGGTTACGAGCAGTACTTC	CSVEISGSHGYEQYF	TRBV29-1	TRBJ2-7	.	.
TGTGCCAGCAGCTTAGACCACACCAGCAAGGATACGCAGTATTTT	CASSLDHTSKDTQYF	TRBV7-8	TRBJ2-3	.	.
TGTGCCAGCAGCTTTAGTACCAACTATGGCTACACCTTC	CASSFSTNYGYTF	TRBV6-6	TRBJ1-2	once	.
TGTGCCAGTAGTACCGGGGACAGGGGGAGCTACGAGCAGTACTTC	CASSTGDRGSYEQYF	TRBV19	TRBJ2-7	.	TRBD1
TGTGCCAGTCGGGACAGTCACAATCAGCCCCAGCATTTT	CASRDSHNQPQHF	TRBV19	TRBJ1-5	.	TRBD1
TGTGCCAGCAGCCCCCGGACAGATCAGGGCAATCAGCCCCAGCATTTT	CASSPRTDQGNQPQHF	TRBV11-3	TRBJ1-5	.	.
TGTGCCAGCTCACCTAAAGGGGGGAACACTGAAGCTTTCTTT	CASSPKGGNTEAFF	TRBV18	TRBJ1-1	.	.
TGTGCCAGCAGATCTTTGAGGGGCTACAATGAGCAGTTCTTC	CASRSLRGYNEQFF	TRBV11-2	TRBJ2-1	.	.
TGTGCCAGCTCACCGCCTAATGGCGGGAGGGAGAATGAGCAGTTCTTC	CASSPPNGGRENEQFF	TRBV18	TRBJ2-1	.	TRBD2
TGCGCCAGCAGCTTGGGGGACAGCACAGATACGCAGTATTTT	CASSLGDSTDTQYF	TRBV5-1	TRBJ2-3	.	.
TGTGCCAGCAGCCTGACAGGGGTTAGCAATCAGCCCCAGCATTTT	CASSLTGVSNQPQHF	TRBV5-8	TRBJ1-5	.	TRBD1
TGTGCCAGCGACAGGGGGGACACCGGGGAGCTGTTTTTT	CASDRGDTGELFF	TRBV7-9	TRBJ2-2	.	TRBD1
TGTGCCAGCTACCCGGGAGGGCCGTCCGAGCAGTACTTC	CASYPGGPSEQYF	TRBV7-2	TRBJ2-7	.	TRBD2
TGTGCCAGCAGAAGGGCAGGGACAGGGCCCTCCTATGGCTACACCTTC	CASRRAGTGPSYGYTF	TRBV7-9	TRBJ1-2	once	TRBD1
TGTGCCAGCTCACCACAGACTAGTTCTGAGACCCAGTACTTC	CASSPQTSSETQYF	TRBV18	TRBJ2-5	.	.
TGTGCCAGCAGCTCCCTTGTACTAGCGGCCCAGGATGAGCAGTTCTTC	CASSSLVLAAQDEQFF	TRBV7-9	TRBJ2-1	.	TRBD2
TGCGCCAGCAGCTTGGGAAGGACCTTGAATAATTCACCCCTCCACTTT	CASSLGRTLNNSPLHF	TRBV5-1	TRBJ1-6	.	.
TGTGCCAACCCGCACCGGGACAGGGTAGGAATCTACGAGCAGTACTTC	CANPHRDRVGIYEQYF	TRBV21-1	TRBJ2-7	.	.
TGTGCCAGCTCACCTTCGACAGGGGAGTATGGCTACACCTTC	CASSPSTGEYGYTF	TRBV18	TRBJ1-2	.	TRBD1
TGTGCCAGCAGACCGGGCCTCCAAGAGACCCAGTACTTC	CASRPGLQETQYF	TRBV5-4	TRBJ2-5	once	.
TGTGCCAGCAGCGCAGGACGCCAGACTGGAAACACCATATATTTT	CASSAGRQTGNTIYF	TRBV7-7	TRBJ1-3	.	.
TGTGCCAGCTCACCACAACAGGGAGGCACTGAAGCTTTCTTT	CASSPQQGGTEAFF	TRBV18	TRBJ1-1	.	.
TGTGCCAGCAGCCAGACCGGACGAGACTATGGCTACACCTTC	CASSQTGRDYGYTF	TRBV14	TRBJ1-2	.	.
TGTGCCAGCTCACCAATCCAGGGGGCCCCGGGGGGCTACACCTTC	CASSPIQGAPGGYTF	TRBV18	TRBJ1-2	.	TRBD1
TGCGCCAGCAGCCAAGATCGCGTAGACAGGGTGGCCGGGGAGCTGTTTTTT	CASSQDRVDRVAGELFF	TRBV4-3	TRBJ2-2	.	TRBD1
TGTGCCAGCAGCGTAGATCTGGGGAGCAATCAGCCCCAGCATTTT	CASSVDLGSNQPQHF	TRBV9	TRBJ1-5	.	.
TGTGCCGCCGGGGGGCCCCCCTACGAGCAGTACTTC	CAAGGPPYEQYF	TRBV6-6	TRBJ2-7	.	.
TGTGCCTGGAGTGACCCGACAGGGGGCGGCCCAAGCTCCTACAATGAGCAGTTCTTC	CAWSDPTGGGPSSYNEQFF	TRBV30	TRBJ2-1	.	TRBD1
TGTGCCAGCAGTTTATCGGGGGGGCACGGCACTGAAGCTTTCTTT	CASSLSGGHGTEAFF	TRBV27	TRBJ1-1	.	.
TGTGCCAGCAGCCAACCGGGACTAGTCCAATCCAATGAGCAGTTCTTC	CASSQPGLVQSNEQFF	TRBV14	TRBJ2-1	.	TRBD2
TGCGCCAGCAGCTGGGGGGAGGGCCAGCGGGAGCAGTTCTTC	CASSWGEGQREQFF	TRBV5-1	TRBJ2-1	.	TRBD2